Each of the 6 T cell receptor beta chains below was sequenced from the same sample in a study of OX40 agonist ivuxolimab in advanced cancers. TCRdb's table, derived via immunoSEQ multiplex PCR, lists solely in-frame clones and lacks some. Of over 45,000 clones listed, about 89% are singletons. The specimen was CD4+ or CD8+ T cells sorted from blood, collected in a trial of the OX40 agonist ivuxolimab. The receptors originated from an adult with an advanced solid tumor such as melanoma, head and neck, liver or kidney cancer.

CDR3 residues: CASSSTPHEQYF. As DNA, the CDR3 is TGTGCCAGCAGCTCCACCCCCCACGAGCAGTACTTC. The chain couples TRBV7-8 to TRBJ2-7, with D unresolved. CDR3 size: 12 residues. Germline assignment: CDR1 SGHVS and CDR2 FQNEAQ. Trimming pared 4 bases from V and 5 bases from J, leaving 9 bases between.

V usage is TRBV7-2 and J usage is TRBJ2-1; 10 bases align to TRBD1. Germline V gene sequence: CDR1 SGHTA, CDR2 FQGNSA. CDR3 length: 14 residues. The V gene end was trimmed by 5 bases and the J gene end by 5 bases; junction bases not matched to a gene: 3. CDR3 amino acids: CASSPGTGDNEQFF. The CDR3 DNA sequence: TGTGCCAGCAGCCCTGGGACAGGGGACAATGAGCAGTTCTTC.

The genes are TRBV19 and TRBJ1-2; no clear D gene. Between the trimmed V and J ends, which lost 4 bases and 5 bases, there was a span of 11 bases. The CDR3 contains 13 residues. Germline V gene lookup returns CDR1 LNHDA and CDR2 SQIVND (reference sequence). CDR3 in DNA: TGTGCCAGTAGTAGGAACCGAGGATATGGCTACACCTTC. It is translated as CASSRNRGYGYTF.

This chain links TRBV6-5 with TRBJ2-7; 8 bases are a match to TRBD2. Germline-derived CDR1 and CDR2 are MNHEY and SVGAGI. The CDR3 has 13 residues. Trimming cost V 10 bases and J 2 bases; bases outside gene matches: 7. The CDR3 nucleotides read TGTGCCACAGGTCGGGAGGGAACCTACGAGCAGTACTTC. This gives the protein CATGREGTYEQYF.

The chain recombines TRBV18 with TRBJ2-7; D possibly corresponds to TRBD1 (6 bases). CDR3 length: 13 residues. The V end lost 3 bases, the J end lost 2 bases, and 8 bases lay between the germline ends. Germline CDR1 is KGHSH and CDR2 is LQKENI. The DNA for the CDR3 is TGTGCCAGCTCACCGGGGGCTACCTACGAGCAGTACTTC. Amino acid sequence: CASSPGATYEQYF.

The J gene is TRBJ2-7, the V gene TRBV2, with 9 bases that match TRBD1. The CDR3 covers 14 residues. The germline V gene has CDR1 SNHLY and CDR2 FYNNEI. J lost 4 bases, V lost 7 bases, and 8 bases had no gene match. CDR3 protein: CASTPGQGLYEQYF. CDR3 DNA: TGTGCCAGCACCCCGGGACAGGGCCTTTACGAGCAGTACTTC. The full variable domain, in which reference TRBV2 and TRBJ2-7 provide the parts outside the CDR3, is EPEVTQTPSHQVTQMGQEVILRCVPISNHLYFYWYRQILGQKVEFLVSFYNNEISEKSEIFDDQFSVERPDGSNFTLKIRSTKLEDSAMYFCASTPGQGLYEQYFGPGTRLTVT.